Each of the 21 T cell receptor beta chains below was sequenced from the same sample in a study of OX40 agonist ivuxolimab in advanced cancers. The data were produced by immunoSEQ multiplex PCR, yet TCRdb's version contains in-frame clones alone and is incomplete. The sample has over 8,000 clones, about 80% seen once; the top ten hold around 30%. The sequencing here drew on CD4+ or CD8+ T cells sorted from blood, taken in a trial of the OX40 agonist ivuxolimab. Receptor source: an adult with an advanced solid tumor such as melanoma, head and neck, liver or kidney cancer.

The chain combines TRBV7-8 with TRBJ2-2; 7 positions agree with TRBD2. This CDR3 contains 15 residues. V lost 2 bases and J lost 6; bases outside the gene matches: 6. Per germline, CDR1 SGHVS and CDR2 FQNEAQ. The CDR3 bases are TGTGCCAGCAGCTTATCAGGGAGGGTCGCCGGGGAGCTGTTTTTT. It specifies CASSLSGRVAGELFF.

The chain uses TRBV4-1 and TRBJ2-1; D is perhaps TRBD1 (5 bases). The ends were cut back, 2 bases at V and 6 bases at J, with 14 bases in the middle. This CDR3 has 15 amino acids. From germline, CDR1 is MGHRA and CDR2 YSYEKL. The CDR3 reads CASSQSLTAANEQFF. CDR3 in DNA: TGCGCCAGCAGCCAATCCCTGACAGCAGCCAATGAGCAGTTCTTC.

The CDR3 here is CASSLEDGGNTIYF. The DNA of the CDR3 is TGTGCCAGCAGCTTAGAAGATGGTGGAAACACCATATATTTT. The genes are TRBV7-8 and TRBJ1-3; D uncertain. CDR1 SGHVS and CDR2 FQNEAQ come from the germline V gene. V gave up 1 base and J gave up 3 bases, with 7 bases separating them. This CDR3 spans 14 amino acids.

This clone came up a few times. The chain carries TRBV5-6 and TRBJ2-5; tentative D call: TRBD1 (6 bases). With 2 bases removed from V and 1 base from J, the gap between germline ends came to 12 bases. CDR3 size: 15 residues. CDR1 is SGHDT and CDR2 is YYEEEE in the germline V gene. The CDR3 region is CASSFEDSVQETQYF. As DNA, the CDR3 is TGTGCCAGCAGCTTCGAGGACAGCGTCCAAGAGACCCAGTACTTC.

The CDR3 loop is CASSYYPGGRSEAFF. DNA for the CDR3: TGTGCCAGCAGTTACTACCCAGGGGGCAGGTCTGAAGCTTTCTTT. The chain uses TRBV6-6 and TRBJ1-1; 8 nucleotides agree with TRBD1. The CDR3 covers 15 residues. Germline CDR1 MNHNY, CDR2 SVGAGI (reference sequence). Trimming at V came to 1 base and at J to 6 bases, leaving 7 bases not matched to a gene.

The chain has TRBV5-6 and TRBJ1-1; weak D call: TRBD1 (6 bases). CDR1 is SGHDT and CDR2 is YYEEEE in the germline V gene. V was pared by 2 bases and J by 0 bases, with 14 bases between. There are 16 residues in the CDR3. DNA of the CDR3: TGTGCCAGCAGCTTAAGTACAGGGATTATGAACACTGAAGCTTTCTTT. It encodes CASSLSTGIMNTEAFF.

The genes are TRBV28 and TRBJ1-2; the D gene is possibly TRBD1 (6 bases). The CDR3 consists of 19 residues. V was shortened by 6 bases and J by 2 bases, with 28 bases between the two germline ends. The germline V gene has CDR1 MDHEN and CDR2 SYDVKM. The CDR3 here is CASSPRNRAHFGKNYGYTF. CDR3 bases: TGTGCCAGCAGCCCGAGGAACAGGGCCCATTTTGGAAAAAACTATGGCTACACCTTC.

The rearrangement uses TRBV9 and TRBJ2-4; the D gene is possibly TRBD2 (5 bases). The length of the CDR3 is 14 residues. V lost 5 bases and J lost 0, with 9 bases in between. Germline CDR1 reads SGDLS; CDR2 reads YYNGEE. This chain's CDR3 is CASSSGLAKNIQYF. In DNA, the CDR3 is TGTGCCAGCAGTTCTGGACTAGCCAAAAACATTCAGTACTTC.

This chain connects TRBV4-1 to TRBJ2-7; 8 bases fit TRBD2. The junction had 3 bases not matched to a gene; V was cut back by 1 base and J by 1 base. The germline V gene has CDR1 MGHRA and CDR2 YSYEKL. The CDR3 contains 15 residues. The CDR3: CASSQAGGLSYEQYF. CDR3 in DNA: TGCGCCAGCAGCCAAGCGGGAGGGCTTTCCTACGAGCAGTACTTC.

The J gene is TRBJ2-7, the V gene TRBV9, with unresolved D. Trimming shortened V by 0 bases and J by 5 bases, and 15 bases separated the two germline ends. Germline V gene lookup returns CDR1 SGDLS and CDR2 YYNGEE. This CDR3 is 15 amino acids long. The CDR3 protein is CASSVEGVGSNEQYF. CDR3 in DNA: TGTGCCAGCAGCGTAGAGGGTGTAGGGTCCAACGAGCAGTACTTC.

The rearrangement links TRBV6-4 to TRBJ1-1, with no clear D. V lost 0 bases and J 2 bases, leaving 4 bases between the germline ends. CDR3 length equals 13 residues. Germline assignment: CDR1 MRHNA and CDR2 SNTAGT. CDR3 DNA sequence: TGTGCCAGCAGTGACTCGACAAACACTGAAGCTTTCTTT. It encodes CASSDSTNTEAFF.

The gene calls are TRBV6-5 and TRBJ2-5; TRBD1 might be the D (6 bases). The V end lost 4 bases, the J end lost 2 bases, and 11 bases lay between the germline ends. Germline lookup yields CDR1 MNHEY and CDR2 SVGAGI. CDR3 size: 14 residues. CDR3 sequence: CASSLLGGQETQYF. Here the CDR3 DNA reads TGTGCCAGCAGTTTACTAGGGGGACAAGAGACCCAGTACTTC.

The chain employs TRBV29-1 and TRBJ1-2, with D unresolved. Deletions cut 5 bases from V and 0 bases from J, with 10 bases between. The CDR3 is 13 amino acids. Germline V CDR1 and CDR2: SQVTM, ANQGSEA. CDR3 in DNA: TGCAGCGTTCCTGACGGCCCTAACTATGGCTACACCTTC. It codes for CSVPDGPNYGYTF.

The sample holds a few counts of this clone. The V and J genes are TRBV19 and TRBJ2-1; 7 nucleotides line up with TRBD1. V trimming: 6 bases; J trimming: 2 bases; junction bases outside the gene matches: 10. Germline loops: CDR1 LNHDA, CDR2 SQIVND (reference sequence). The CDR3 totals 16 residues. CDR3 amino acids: CASSLGPDRTYNEQFF. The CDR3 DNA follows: TGTGCCAGTAGCCTAGGCCCGGACAGGACCTACAATGAGCAGTTCTTC.

The CDR3 region has the DNA TGTGCCAGCAGCTTGAGAGGGAACACTGAAGCTTTCTTT. Its translation is CASSLRGNTEAFF. The rearrangement links TRBV5-8 to TRBJ1-1, with D uncertain. This CDR3 is built from 13 residues. Trimming removed 1 base at V and 1 base at J, with 5 bases between. Germline CDR1 SGHTS, CDR2 YDEGEE.

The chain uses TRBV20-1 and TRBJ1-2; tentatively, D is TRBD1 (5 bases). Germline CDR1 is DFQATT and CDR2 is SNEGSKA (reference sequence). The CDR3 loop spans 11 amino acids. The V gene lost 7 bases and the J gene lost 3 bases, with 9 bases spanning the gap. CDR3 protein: CSVDRDYGYTF. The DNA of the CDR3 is TGCAGTGTTGACAGAGACTATGGCTACACCTTC.

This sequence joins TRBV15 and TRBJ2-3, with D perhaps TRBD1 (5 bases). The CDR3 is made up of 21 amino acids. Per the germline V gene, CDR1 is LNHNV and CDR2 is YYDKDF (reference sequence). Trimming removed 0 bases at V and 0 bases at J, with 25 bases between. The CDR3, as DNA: TGTGCCACCAGCAGAGATTGGGCAGAAGGGGTCGATTTCTTTAGCACAGATACGCAGTATTTT. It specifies CATSRDWAEGVDFFSTDTQYF. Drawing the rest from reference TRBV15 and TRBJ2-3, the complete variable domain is DAMVIQNPRYQVTQFGKPVTLSCSQTLNHNVMYWYQQKSSQAPKLLFHYYDKDFNNEADTPDNFQSRRPNTSFCFLDIRSPGLGDTAMYLCATSRDWAEGVDFFSTDTQYFGPGTRLTVL.

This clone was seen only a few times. The CDR3 DNA is TGTGCCAGCAGCTTAGGACAGGGGTACCTCTCTGGGGCCAACGTCCTGACTTTC. Encoded protein: CASSLGQGYLSGANVLTF. The chain has TRBV11-3 and TRBJ2-6; 8 bases align to TRBD1. Germline CDR1 and CDR2: SGHNT and YENEEA. The CDR3 runs 18 residues. V lost 1 base, J lost 0 bases, and 5 bases stayed unmatched.

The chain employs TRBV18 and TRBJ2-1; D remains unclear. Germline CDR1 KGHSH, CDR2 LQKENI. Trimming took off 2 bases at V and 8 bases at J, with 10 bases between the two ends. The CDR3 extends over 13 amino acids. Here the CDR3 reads CASSPEGWDEQFF. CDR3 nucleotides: TGTGCCAGCTCACCAGAAGGGTGGGATGAGCAGTTCTTC.

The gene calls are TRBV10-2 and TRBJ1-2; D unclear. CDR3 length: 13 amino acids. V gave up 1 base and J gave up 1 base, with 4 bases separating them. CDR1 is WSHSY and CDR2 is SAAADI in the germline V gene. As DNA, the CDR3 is TGCGCCAGCAGTGAGTACATTAACTATGGCTACACCTTC. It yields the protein CASSEYINYGYTF.

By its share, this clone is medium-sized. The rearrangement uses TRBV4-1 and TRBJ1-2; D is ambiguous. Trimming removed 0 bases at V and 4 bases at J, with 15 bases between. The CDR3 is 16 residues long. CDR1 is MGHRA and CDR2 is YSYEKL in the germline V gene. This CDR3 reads CASSQDAVDGSYGYTF. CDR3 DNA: TGCGCCAGCAGCCAAGATGCCGTGGACGGTTCCTATGGCTACACCTTC.